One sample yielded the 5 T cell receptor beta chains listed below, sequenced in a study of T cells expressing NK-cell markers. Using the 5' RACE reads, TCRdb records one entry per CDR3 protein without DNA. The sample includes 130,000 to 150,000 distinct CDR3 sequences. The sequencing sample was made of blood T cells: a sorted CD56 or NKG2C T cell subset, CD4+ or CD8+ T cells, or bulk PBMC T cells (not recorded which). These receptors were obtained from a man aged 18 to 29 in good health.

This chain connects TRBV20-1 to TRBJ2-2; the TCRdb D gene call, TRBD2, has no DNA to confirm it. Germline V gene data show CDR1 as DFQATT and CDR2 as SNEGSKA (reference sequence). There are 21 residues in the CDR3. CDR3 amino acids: CSARDYDGTSGRALRAGELFF.

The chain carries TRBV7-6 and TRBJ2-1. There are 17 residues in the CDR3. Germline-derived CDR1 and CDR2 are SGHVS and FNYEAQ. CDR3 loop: CASSSTLSGASYNEQFF.

The CDR3 region is CASGYTGALNSNQPQHF. V gene TRBV12-5 combines with J gene TRBJ1-5; there is no DNA to check the TCRdb D call of TRBD1. CDR1 is LGHNT and CDR2 is FRNRAP in the germline V gene. The CDR3 has 17 residues.

The CDR3 spells CASSHNVAGNKSYEQYF. The V gene is TRBV23-1, the J gene TRBJ2-7; TCRdb gives TRBD1 as the D gene, but with no DNA this cannot be confirmed. TRBV23-1 qualifies as an ORF whose function is uncertain. The CDR3 extends over 17 amino acids.

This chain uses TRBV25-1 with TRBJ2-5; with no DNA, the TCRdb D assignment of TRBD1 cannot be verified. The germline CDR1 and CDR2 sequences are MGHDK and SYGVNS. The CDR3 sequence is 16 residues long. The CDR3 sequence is CASSAFMDREKKTQYF.